These 29 T cell receptor beta chains were all obtained from the same sample, sequenced in a study of blood T cells in healthy people across ages. Alongside a J-beta primer mix, a sample-barcoded 5' primer served in a second PCR lasting about 7 to 12 cycles. TCRdb ran MiXCR on the 5' RACE reads and lists one entry per CDR3 protein. The data show fewer than 750,000 distinct CDR3 sequences, over 40% seen once. The sequenced sample consisted of blood. These receptors were obtained from a woman aged 80 or over in good health.

The chain has TRBV7-8 and TRBJ2-2; D gene uncertain. Germline CDR1 SGHVS, CDR2 FQNEAQ. This CDR3 is 15 amino acids long. Trimming removed 5 bases from V and 0 bases from J, with 10 bases in between. The CDR3 spells CASSAPGANTGELFF. The DNA of the CDR3 is TGTGCCAGCAGCGCGCCAGGCGCGAACACCGGGGAGCTGTTTTTT.

This clonotype was seen many times. The DNA of the CDR3 is TGTGCCAGCAGCTCCCTGACAGCCCTGCCCAATGAGCAGTTCTTC. It is translated as CASSSLTALPNEQFF. V gene TRBV7-3 combines with J gene TRBJ2-1, with D perhaps TRBD1 (5 bases). The length of the CDR3 is 15 residues. The germline CDR1 and CDR2 sequences are SGHTA and FQGTGA. The V and J ends lost 4 bases and 6 bases respectively, with 16 bases between them.

V is TRBV5-1 and J is TRBJ2-1, with D possibly TRBD2 on 5 matching bases. In germline, CDR1 is SGHRS, CDR2 YFSETQ. The CDR3 runs to 13 residues. V dropped 5 bases and J dropped 1 base, with 7 bases sitting between them. For the CDR3, the DNA is TGCGCCAGCAGGTGGGAGTCCTACAATGAGCAGTTCTTC. As protein: CASRWESYNEQFF.

This clonotype has just a few counts. The rearrangement joins TRBV28 to TRBJ2-1; 12 nucleotides line up with TRBD2. The germline CDR1 and CDR2 sequences are MDHEN and SYDVKM. The CDR3 totals 17 residues. The V gene end was trimmed by 5 bases and the J gene end by 7 bases; junction bases not matched to a gene: 12. CDR3 amino acids: CASSLGWTSGMRNEQFF. CDR3 in DNA: TGTGCCAGCAGTCTCGGTTGGACTAGCGGGATGCGTAATGAGCAGTTCTTC.

The rearrangement uses TRBV12-3 or TRBV12-4 and TRBJ1-5; no definite D call. The CDR3 sequence is 13 residues long. V was clipped by 3 bases and J by 4 bases, with 7 bases between them. CDR3 sequence (DNA): TGTGCCAGCAGTTTTAGGGAGAATCAGCCCCAGCATTTT. As protein: CASSFRENQPQHF.

This clonotype was seen ten or more times. This chain uses TRBV4-2 with TRBJ2-3; D possibly corresponds to TRBD2 (8 bases). This CDR3 is 17 amino acids long. Trimming stripped 4 bases from V and 4 bases from J, with 21 bases between. Germline CDR1 LGHNA, CDR2 YNFKEQ. The CDR3 nucleotides read TGTGCCAGCAGCCCCAGGGGGTTGCGGGGGGACCCAGATACGCAGTATTTT. Amino acids: CASSPRGLRGDPDTQYF.

This chain uses TRBV28 with TRBJ2-3; TRBD2 aligns across 14 bases. The CDR3 loop spans 19 amino acids. V shed 5 bases, J shed 1 base, and the junction held 11 bases outside the gene matches. Per germline, CDR1 MDHEN and CDR2 SYDVKM. The CDR3 reads CASSQLGTSGRGGTDTQYF. The CDR3 nucleotides are TGTGCCAGCAGTCAACTCGGGACTAGCGGGAGAGGGGGCACAGATACGCAGTATTTT.

V is TRBV3-1 and J is TRBJ2-3, with D unresolved. Trimming removed 4 bases from V and 0 bases from J, with 8 bases in between. This CDR3 is 14 amino acids long. Germline-derived CDR1 and CDR2 are LGHDT and YNNKEL (reference sequence). The CDR3 loop reads CASSPMMSTDTQYF. The CDR3 coding sequence is TGTGCCAGCAGCCCCATGATGAGCACAGATACGCAGTATTTT.

For this clonotype: This clone may be a read error of a much larger clone one base away. This chain uses TRBV5-1 with TRBJ2-1; possibly TRBD1 for D (5 bases). With 8 bases removed from V and 1 base from J, the gap between germline ends came to 13 bases. Germline CDR1 is SGHRS and CDR2 is YFSETQ. CDR3 length equals 14 residues. The CDR3 bases are TGCGCCAGTTGGGGCCCCAGATCCTACAATGAGCAGTTCTTC. Amino acid sequence: CASWGPRSYNEQFF.

This rearrangement joins TRBV10-3 to TRBJ1-1; no reliable D call. Germline V gene data show CDR1 as ENHRY and CDR2 as SYGVKD. The CDR3 has 15 residues. V shed 3 bases and J shed 4 bases, with 15 bases lying between them. CDR3 sequence reads: CAISDLGTASTEAFF. The CDR3, as DNA: TGTGCCATCAGTGACCTGGGTACGGCCAGCACTGAAGCTTTCTTT.

This clonotype was seen more than once but under ten times. This chain uses TRBV20-1 with TRBJ2-1; 11 bases map to TRBD1. The CDR3 extends over 12 amino acids. CDR1 and CDR2 (germline): DFQATT, SNEGSKA (reference sequence). V lost 6 bases to trimming and J lost 7 bases; unmatched junction nucleotides: 2. The CDR3 region has the DNA TGCAGTGCCTGGGACAGGGGGAATGAGCAGTTCTTC. It codes for CSAWDRGNEQFF.

The V gene is TRBV20-1, the J gene TRBJ2-4, with D unresolved. The DNA end favors TRBJ2-7, so the J call may be wrong. Germline CDR1 is DFQATT and CDR2 is SNEGSKA (reference sequence). CDR3 size: 12 residues. The CDR3 loop reads CSASPSAVEQYF. The CDR3 nucleotides are TGCAGTGCTAGTCCCTCGGCTGTCGAGCAGTACTTC.

This chain joins TRBV10-3 and TRBJ1-2, with TRBD1 as a possible D gene (6 bases). This CDR3 comprises 15 residues. From germline, CDR1 is ENHRY and CDR2 SYGVKD. The ends were cut back, 0 bases at V and 4 bases at J, with 12 bases in the middle. CDR3 sequence: CAISESGGASYGYTF. In DNA, the CDR3 is TGTGCCATCAGTGAGTCCGGGGGGGCATCCTATGGCTACACCTTC.

On this clonotype itself: This may be a read error: a much more frequent sequence differs by one nucleotide. The V call is TRBV28, the J call TRBJ2-4; 7 positions agree with TRBD1. This CDR3 has 15 residues. J lost 0 bases, V lost 8 bases, and 7 bases had no gene match. The germline V gene encodes CDR1 MDHEN and CDR2 SYDVKM. CDR3 sequence (DNA): TGTGCCAGCTGGCAGACAGGGTTAGCCAAAAACATTCAGTACTTC. This sequence encodes CASWQTGLAKNIQYF.

This chain links TRBV14 with TRBJ1-6; TRBD1 is a possible D gene (6 bases). Germline CDR1 and CDR2: SGHDN and FVKESK. The CDR3 has 14 amino acids. Trimming pared 3 bases from V and 6 bases from J, leaving 9 bases between. CDR3 DNA sequence: TGTGCCAGCAGCCACAGGGGCGGTAATTCACCCCTCCACTTT. This gives the protein CASSHRGGNSPLHF.

On this clonotype: A read error is possible here, since a much larger clone lies one base away. The rearrangement joins TRBV12-5 to TRBJ2-7, with 11 bases identical to TRBD1. The V and J ends lost 5 bases and 5 bases, in that order; junction bases with no gene match: 8. The CDR3 is 15 amino acids. Germline CDR1 and CDR2: LGHNT and FRNRAP. In DNA form, the CDR3 reads TGTGCTAGTGGTCTGGGGACAGGGGGTACTGACGAGCAGTACTTC. It is translated as CASGLGTGGTDEQYF.

The rearrangement links TRBV29-1 to TRBJ2-3; 12 bases agree with TRBD2. V gave up 4 bases and J gave up 4 bases; unmatched junction bases: 3. The germline V gene encodes CDR1 SQVTM and CDR2 ANQGSEA. The CDR3 is 14 amino acids. The CDR3 region has the DNA TGCAGCGTTGGACTAGCGGGAGTGTCAGATACGCAGTATTTT. This gives the protein CSVGLAGVSDTQYF.

Details on this clonotype: One base away lies a much larger clone, so this may be a sequencing read error. This sequence joins TRBV24-1 and TRBJ2-1, with 10 bases lining up with TRBD1. Germline CDR1 reads KGHDR; CDR2 reads SFDVKD. V lost 10 bases to trimming and J lost 8 bases; unmatched junction nucleotides: 7. This CDR3 is built from 13 residues. CDR3 sequence (DNA): TGTGCCACAGCGAGACAGGGGGCAGATGAGCAGTTCTTC. Translating gives CATARQGADEQFF.

As to this clonotype: Being one base from a much bigger clone, this may be a read error. V gene TRBV14 combines with J gene TRBJ1-2, with a weak D call TRBD1 (6 bases). The CDR3 is 13 amino acids. Germline loops: CDR1 SGHDN, CDR2 FVKESK. The CDR3: CASGQDGGRGYTF. The CDR3 region has the DNA TGTGCCAGCGGCCAAGATGGGGGCCGGGGCTACACCTTC. Drawing the rest from reference TRBV14 and TRBJ1-2, the complete variable domain is EAGVTQFPSHSVIEKGQTVTLRCDPISGHDNLYWYRRVMGKEIKFLLHFVKESKQDESGMPNNRFLAERTGGTYSTLKVQPAELEDSGVYFCASGQDGGRGYTFGSGTRLTVV.

In this sample, this clonotype turned up many times. The rearrangement joins TRBV7-2 to TRBJ2-5; no clear D gene. Germline V gene sequence: CDR1 SGHTA, CDR2 FQGNSA. CDR3 length: 15 amino acids. The V and J ends lost 1 base and 3 bases respectively, with 12 bases between them. CDR3 sequence: CASSLGLRTEETQYF. CDR3 DNA sequence: TGTGCCAGCAGCTTAGGTCTCCGGACGGAAGAGACCCAGTACTTC. The variable domain in full, with the rest retrieved from reference TRBV7-2 and TRBJ2-5, is GAGVSQSPSNKVTEKGKDVELRCDPISGHTALYWYRQSLGQGLEFLIYFQGNSAPDKSGLPSDRFSAERTGGSVSTLTIQRTQQEDSAVYLCASSLGLRTEETQYFGPGTRLLVL.

The chain carries TRBV6-5 and TRBJ1-2; 7 bases are a match to TRBD1. CDR1 is MNHEY, CDR2 SVGAGI, per germline. V shed 8 bases and J 7 bases; nucleotides not matched to a gene: 10. The CDR3 sequence is 13 residues long. The CDR3 loop reads CASGLTGWSGYTF. The CDR3 DNA is TGTGCCAGCGGACTGACAGGGTGGAGTGGCTACACCTTC.

This chain uses TRBV30 with TRBJ2-5; D is undetermined. The CDR3 spans 13 residues. V lost 2 bases and J lost 2, with 9 bases in between. Germline CDR1 is GTSNPN and CDR2 is SVGIG (reference sequence). The CDR3 DNA follows: TGTGCCTGGAGTATGTCGGAACAAGAGACCCAGTACTTC. Translation: CAWSMSEQETQYF.

Note on this clonotype: A much larger clone differs from this one at a single base, so this may be a read error. The chain is built from TRBV7-8 and TRBJ2-3; D might be TRBD1 (6 bases). The CDR3 has 16 amino acids. CDR1 and CDR2 (germline): SGHVS, FQNEAQ. The CDR3 loop is CTSSSLPGQRTDTQYF. The CDR3 DNA is TGTACCAGCAGCTCATTACCGGGACAACGCACAGATACGCAGTATTTT.

This clonotype was seen at least ten times. V usage is TRBV12-3 or TRBV12-4 and J usage is TRBJ2-1; 10 bases map to TRBD2. This CDR3 has 15 amino acids. The ends lost 1 base at V and 7 bases at J; junction bases unmatched: 4. The CDR3 DNA reads as TGTGCCAGCAGTTTAGGGCTAGCGGGGGCTAATGAGCAGTTCTTC. Encoded protein: CASSLGLAGANEQFF.

A note on this clonotype: One end of the junction is discordant with germline, which a read error may explain. V gene TRBV20-1 combines with J gene TRBJ2-3; D remains ambiguous. The CDR3 totals 16 residues. Germline V gives CDR1 DFQATT, CDR2 SNEGSKA (reference sequence). The CDR3 nucleotides read TGCAGTGCTAGAGCCTATTCGGGCCGGAGCACAGATACGCGGTATTTT. Encoded protein: CSARAYSGRSTDTRYF.

The sample holds many counts of this clonotype. The chain recombines TRBV18 with TRBJ2-7; 11 bases map to TRBD2. Germline values: CDR1 KGHSH, CDR2 LQKENI. The CDR3 is 15 amino acids. Trimming took 3 bases from V and 0 from J; bases not matched to a gene: 1. This chain's CDR3 is CASSPGLAVSYEQYF. CDR3 DNA: TGTGCCAGCTCACCGGGACTAGCGGTCTCCTACGAGCAGTACTTC. Full variable domain (rest looked up from reference TRBV18 and TRBJ2-7): NAGVMQNPRHLVRRRGQEARLRCSPMKGHSHVYWYRQLPEEGLKFMVYLQKENIIDESGMPKERFSAEFPKEGPSILRIQQVVRGDSAAYFCASSPGLAVSYEQYFGPGTRLTVT.

This clonotype has more than one count but fewer than ten. The chain employs TRBV12-3 or TRBV12-4 and TRBJ1-2; 8 positions match TRBD1. This CDR3 is 12 amino acids long. Trimming removed 4 bases from V and 8 bases from J; junction bases left unmatched: 3. In DNA, the CDR3 is TGTGCCAGCAGTTCAGGGGGCGCCGGCTACACCTTC. It translates to CASSSGGAGYTF.

In regard to this clonotype: This may stem from a read error, because a much larger clone lies one nucleotide away. V and J are TRBV7-2 and TRBJ2-7, with D tentatively TRBD1 (6 bases). The length of the CDR3 is 13 residues. Germline assignment: CDR1 SGHTA and CDR2 FQGNSA. The CDR3 sequence: CVSSLDPKGEQYF. The CDR3, as DNA: TGTGTCAGCAGCTTAGATCCCAAGGGGGAACAGTACTTC.

V is TRBV6-2 or TRBV6-3 and J is TRBJ2-7; 11 bases are a match to TRBD2. Losses at the gene ends were 7 bases for V and 7 bases for J; bases not matched to a gene: 15. From germline, CDR1 is MNHEY and CDR2 SVGEGT. The CDR3 covers 16 residues. The CDR3 sequence: CASKPLLAGGFNEQYF. Written as DNA, the CDR3 is TGTGCCAGCAAACCCCTCCTAGCGGGGGGATTTAATGAGCAGTACTTC.